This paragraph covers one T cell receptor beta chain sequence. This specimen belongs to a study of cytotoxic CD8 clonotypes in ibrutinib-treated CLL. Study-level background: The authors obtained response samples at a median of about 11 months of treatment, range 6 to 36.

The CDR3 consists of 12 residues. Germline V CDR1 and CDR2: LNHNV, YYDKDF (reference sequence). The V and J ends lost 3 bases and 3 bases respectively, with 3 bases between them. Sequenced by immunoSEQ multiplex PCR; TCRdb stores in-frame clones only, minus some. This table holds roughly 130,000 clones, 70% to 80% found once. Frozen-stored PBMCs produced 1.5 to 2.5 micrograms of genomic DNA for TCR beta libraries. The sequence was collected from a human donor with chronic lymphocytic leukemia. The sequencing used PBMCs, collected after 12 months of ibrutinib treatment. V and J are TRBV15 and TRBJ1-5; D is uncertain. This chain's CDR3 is CATSRINQPQHF. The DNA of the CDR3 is TGTGCCACCAGCAGGATCAATCAGCCCCAGCATTTT.